This T cell receptor beta chain comes out of a study of blood T cells in healthy people across ages. Study-wide findings and caveats: The CMV status of each donor remained undetermined, and this could have confounded shifts in expanded clonotypes. Conclusively comparing naive with antigen-experienced cells was impossible with unsorted PBMCs. Age brought a roughly linear fall in TCR beta diversity measured per million T cells.

Germline CDR1 reads SGHRS; CDR2 reads YFSETQ. The CDR3 is 15 amino acids. V was clipped by 4 bases and J by 1 base; unmatched bases: 3. The sample holds a few counts of this clonotype. The antigen remains unidentified. The sample, approximately 10 milliliters of peripheral blood, was drawn from each donor. Then a second PCR, running about 6 to 12 cycles, was carried out with a sample-barcoded 5' primer and a J-beta primer mix. TCRdb itself ran the 5' RACE reads through MiXCR, one entry per CDR3 protein. This table holds about 290,000 distinct CDR3 sequences, around 27% found once. The source material was blood. The receptor comes from a woman between 65 and 79 years old in good health. V is TRBV5-1 and J is TRBJ2-2; 8 bases match TRBD2. CDR3 residues: CASSRSGGNTGELFF. DNA of the CDR3: TGCGCCAGCAGCCGCAGCGGGGGGAACACCGGGGAGCTGTTTTTT.